This entry lists 8 T cell receptor beta chains sequenced from one sample in a study of cytotoxic CD8 clonotypes in ibrutinib-treated CLL. This table comes from immunoSEQ multiplex PCR, and its TCRdb copy is limited to in-frame clones, with some not included. The data contain some 50,000 clones, 50% to 70% of them singletons. The sample here was PBMCs, taken after 24 months of ibrutinib treatment. The receptors come from a human donor with chronic lymphocytic leukemia.

CDR3 coding DNA: TGTGCCACCAGCAGAGATCGGGGACCCTCTGGAAACACCATATATTTT. Its translation is CATSRDRGPSGNTIYF. The chain recombines TRBV15 with TRBJ1-3, with D perhaps matching TRBD1 (5 bases). Trimming pared 0 bases from V and 0 bases from J, leaving 9 bases between. Germline V lookup: CDR1 LNHNV, CDR2 YYDKDF (reference sequence). CDR3 length: 16 residues.

This sequence joins TRBV12-2 and TRBJ2-7; TRBD1 is taken as the D call from the table, unchecked against the DNA. TRBV12-2 is classified as a pseudogene. There are 16 residues in the CDR3. This CDR3 reads CASRLGGDRVSYEQYV. CDR3 DNA: TGTGCAAGTCGCTTAGGAGGGGACAGGGTCTCCTACGAGCAGTACGTC.

V gene TRBV5-4 combines with J gene TRBJ2-3, with 7 nucleotides matching TRBD2. Trimming cost V 3 bases and J 0 bases; bases outside gene matches: 4. In germline, CDR1 is SGHNT, CDR2 YYREEE (reference sequence). This CDR3 contains 15 residues. The CDR3 reads CASSYGGSSTDTQYF. The CDR3, as DNA: TGTGCCAGCAGCTACGGCGGGAGTAGCACAGATACGCAGTATTTT.

This clone was found once. V is TRBV4-1 and J is TRBJ2-1; 8 nucleotides match TRBD2. Germline V gene data show CDR1 as MGHRA and CDR2 as YSYEKL. The V and J ends lost 0 bases and 1 base, in that order; junction bases with no gene match: 8. CDR3 length equals 18 residues. The CDR3 bases are TGCGCCAGCAGCCAAGATCCCAGCGGGGGTTCTTCCTACAATGAGCAGTTCTTC. Its translation is CASSQDPSGGSSYNEQFF.

This clone has only a few counts. The chain recombines TRBV2 with TRBJ2-1; 9 bases fit TRBD1. J gave up 9 bases and V 6 bases, and 12 bases lay outside the gene matches. CDR1 is SNHLY, CDR2 FYNNEI, per germline. This CDR3 is 15 amino acids long. This CDR3 reads CASRLGQGPGGEQFF. DNA for the CDR3: TGTGCCAGCAGACTAGGACAGGGGCCCGGGGGTGAGCAGTTCTTC.

V is TRBV11-2 and J is TRBJ1-4, with unresolved D. There are 14 residues in the CDR3. With 0 bases removed from V and 7 bases from J, the gap between germline ends came to 9 bases. Per the germline V gene, CDR1 is SGHAT and CDR2 is FQNNGV. The CDR3 loop is CASSLEGFGEKLFF. In DNA, the CDR3 is TGTGCCAGCAGCTTAGAAGGCTTCGGTGAAAAACTGTTTTTT.

V and J are TRBV6-4 and TRBJ2-2; D remains ambiguous. Trimming left V 11 bases short and J 0 bases short, with 10 bases between. CDR3 length: 13 amino acids. The germline CDR1 and CDR2 sequences are MRHNA and SNTAGT. The CDR3 loop is CASRAANTGELFF. The CDR3 nucleotides are TGTGCCTCTCGGGCAGCGAACACCGGGGAGCTGTTTTTT.

The J gene is TRBJ1-5, the V gene TRBV6-5, with D perhaps matching TRBD1 (6 bases). The V gene's germline CDR1 is MNHEY and CDR2 SVGAGI. Trimming took 7 bases from V and 4 from J, leaving 14 bases between them. This CDR3 has 14 amino acids. The DNA of the CDR3 is TGTGCCAGCAACCTGGCAGGGGCAAATCAGCCCCAGCATTTT. Protein: CASNLAGANQPQHF.